The T cell receptor (beta chain) under discussion was sequenced for a study of blood T cell repertoires in COVID-19. Study-wide background: Samples taken during acute and convalescent COVID-19 were collected in the United States, Italy and Spain. The analysed material was cDNA or gDNA that came from T cells, B-cell-depleted T cells, or PBMCs.

Trimming stripped 0 bases from V and 8 bases from J, with 20 bases between. The CDR3 runs to 17 residues. In the original workflow: Estimates of nucleated cell counts were drawn from the amplification of reference gene primers. TCRdb's table, derived via immunoSEQ multiplex PCR, lists solely in-frame clones and lacks some. V, J and clone size derive from that table, while D and trimming were established from the DNA sequence. The sample contains 70,000 to 85,000 clones, 86% of which appear only once. This receptor was taken from a woman aged 80 or over in a cohort sampled during active or convalescent COVID-19. The chain links TRBV23-1 to TRBJ2-1, with D possibly being TRBD1 (6 bases). TRBV23-1 is an open reading frame whose function is uncertain. The sample was peripheral blood. This CDR3 is CASSQSERRGLGDEQFF. The CDR3 nucleotides are TGCGCCAGCAGTCAATCAGAACGTAGGGGGTTGGGGGATGAGCAGTTCTTC.